This T cell receptor (beta chain) is drawn from a study of shared clonotypes between healthy human individuals. The repertoire was sequenced with immunoSEQ multiplex PCR; TCRdb's copy has only in-frame clones and lacks some. The sample lists about 680,000 clones, around 73% occurring once. The CDR3 is 14 amino acids. The sample taken for sequencing was memory CD4+ T cells sorted from blood. Subset defined: CD45RA-negative fraction. V usage is TRBV21-1 and J usage is TRBJ2-7. TRBV21-1 is noted as a pseudogene. This TCR was recovered from a woman under 40 in good health. CDR3 region: CASQYPETSYEQYF. The CDR3 DNA reads as TGTGCCAGCCAGTACCCGGAAACCTCCTACGAGCAGTACTTC.